A single sample is the source of the 15 T cell receptor beta chains below, sequenced in a study of blood T cell repertoires in COVID-19. Only in-frame clones appear in the TCRdb table, and some are missing; sequencing was by immunoSEQ multiplex PCR. The sample consists of 100,000 or so clones, 80% to 95% of them appearing once. Sequencing input: peripheral blood. The receptor source for this set is a woman aged 55 to 70 with active COVID-19.

The chain employs TRBV4-1 and TRBJ2-2; weak D call: TRBD2 (7 bases). Trimming pared 3 bases from V and 1 base from J, leaving 15 bases between. Per germline, CDR1 MGHRA and CDR2 YSYEKL. This CDR3 is 17 amino acids long. The CDR3 sequence: CASSQMGGPWNTGELFF. The CDR3 DNA is TGCGCCAGCAGCCAGATGGGGGGGCCCTGGAACACCGGGGAGCTGTTTTTT.

The chain links TRBV11-2 to TRBJ2-1, with 7 bases matching TRBD2. The ends lost 4 bases at V and 5 bases at J; junction bases unmatched: 8. Germline V gives CDR1 SGHAT, CDR2 FQNNGV. This CDR3 has 15 residues. The CDR3 sequence is CASSSIRGVDNEQFF. CDR3 DNA: TGTGCCAGCAGCTCAATACGGGGGGTGGACAATGAGCAGTTCTTC.

This clone was counted a single time. The chain is built from TRBV5-1 and TRBJ2-3, with 10 bases fitting TRBD2. The CDR3 runs to 16 residues. Germline loops: CDR1 SGHRS, CDR2 YFSETQ. Trimming took 4 bases from V and 1 from J; bases not matched to a gene: 6. The CDR3 loop is CASSLGLADRTDTQYF. The DNA for the CDR3 is TGCGCCAGCAGCCTTGGACTAGCGGACCGCACAGATACGCAGTATTTT.

The CDR3 reads CASSKRQGYEQYF. CDR3 sequence (DNA): TGTGCCAGCAGCAAACGACAGGGTTACGAGCAGTACTTC. The chain couples TRBV5-4 to TRBJ2-7, with TRBD1 matching over 7 bases. Germline loops: CDR1 SGHNT, CDR2 YYREEE (reference sequence). V shed 4 bases, J shed 4 bases, and the junction held 5 bases outside the gene matches. The CDR3 runs 13 residues.

With regard to this clone: The CDR3 ends on some other residue instead of the conserved phenylalanine or tryptophan, so this is likely a read error. The limits of the CDR3 on the DNA are not certain, so only TCRdb's listed CDR3 is given. The chain recombines TRBV2 with TRBJ2-7; TRBD2, as called in the table, went unchecked against the DNA. The CDR3 numbers 11 amino acids, ends counted. Germline V gives CDR1 SNHLY, CDR2 FYNNEI. This CDR3 is CASSESGAAHL.

The chain recombines TRBV9 with TRBJ2-3; possibly TRBD1 for D (5 bases). This CDR3 has 17 residues. CDR1 and CDR2 from the germline V gene are SGDLS and YYNGEE. V was clipped by 0 bases and J by 4 bases, with 18 bases between them. The CDR3 sequence is CASSVGRGTVGSDTQYF. The CDR3 DNA reads as TGTGCCAGCAGCGTAGGTAGGGGAACAGTTGGATCAGATACGCAGTATTTT.

This clone has a handful of counts. The rearrangement joins TRBV11-3 to TRBJ2-7, with a tentative D call TRBD1 (6 bases). CDR3 length: 15 residues. The V end lost 0 bases, the J end lost 5 bases, and 14 bases lay between the germline ends. The V gene's germline CDR1 is SGHNT and CDR2 YENEEA. The CDR3 sequence: CASSLENRETHEQYF. The CDR3 DNA sequence: TGTGCCAGCAGCTTAGAAAACAGGGAGACCCACGAGCAGTACTTC.

This chain links TRBV5-8 with TRBJ2-3; TRBD2 matches 11 bases. This CDR3 has 18 residues. Unmatched junction bases numbered 10, after V lost 0 bases and J lost 4 bases. Per the germline V gene, CDR1 is SGHTS and CDR2 is YDEGEE. Here the CDR3 reads CASSLGLLAGDSPDTQYF. The CDR3 nucleotides are TGTGCCAGCAGCTTGGGTCTACTAGCGGGAGATTCGCCAGATACGCAGTATTTT.

This clone was seen a handful of times. This chain links TRBV30 with TRBJ1-5; unclear D gene. The CDR3 spans 14 residues. The V gene lost 3 bases and the J gene lost 0 bases, with 9 bases spanning the gap. Per the germline V gene, CDR1 is GTSNPN and CDR2 is SVGIG (reference sequence). The CDR3, as DNA: TGTGCCTGGAGCATGACAAATAGCAATCAGCCCCAGCATTTT. Translating it yields CAWSMTNSNQPQHF.

In DNA form, the CDR3 reads TGTGCCAGCAGCCAGTTCGGGAAAAATTCACCCCTCCACTTT. Translation gives CASSQFGKNSPLHF. V is TRBV11-3 and J is TRBJ1-6; unclear D gene. This CDR3 is 14 amino acids long. Trimming pared 5 bases from V and 7 bases from J, leaving 12 bases between. Looked up from germline, CDR1 is SGHNT and CDR2 is YENEEA.

This chain's CDR3 is CASARLAGRDTQYF. The CDR3, as DNA: TGTGCCAGTGCGCGACTAGCGGGAAGAGATACGCAGTATTTT. This chain uses TRBV28 with TRBJ2-3; TRBD2 agrees at 11 bases. CDR1 MDHEN and CDR2 SYDVKM come from the germline V gene. The CDR3 is 14 residues long. V trimming: 9 bases; J trimming: 5 bases; junction bases outside the gene matches: 7. The full variable domain, completed using reference TRBV28 and TRBJ2-3, is DVKVTQSSRYLVKRTGEKVFLECVQDMDHENMFWYRQDPGLGLRLIYFSYDVKMKEKGDIPEGYSVSREKKERFSLILESASTNQTSMYLCASARLAGRDTQYFGPGTRLTVL.

The chain combines TRBV6-5 with TRBJ2-7; 9 bases match TRBD1. The V gene's germline CDR1 is MNHEY and CDR2 SVGAGI. The V and J ends lost 6 bases and 2 bases, in that order; junction bases with no gene match: 5. This CDR3 spans 14 amino acids. The CDR3 nucleotides are TGTGCCAGCAGGTACGGACAGGGGCCCTACGAGCAGTACTTC. Its protein product is CASRYGQGPYEQYF.

This chain links TRBV5-6 with TRBJ2-5, with a possible D match to TRBD2 (7 bases). Germline CDR1 reads SGHDT; CDR2 reads YYEEEE. The CDR3 runs to 13 residues. The V end was cut by 2 bases, the J end by 5 bases, with 10 bases between. The CDR3 loop is CASSFGGRETQYF. The CDR3 nucleotides read TGTGCCAGCAGCTTCGGGGGGCGCGAGACCCAGTACTTC. Supplemented by reference TRBV5-6 and TRBJ2-5, the full variable domain reads DAGVTQSPTHLIKTRGQQVTLRCSPKSGHDTVSWYQQALGQGPQFIFQYYEEEERQRGNFPDRFSGHQFPNYSSELNVNALLLGDSALYLCASSFGGRETQYFGPGTRLLVL.

The CDR3: CAWGPSSYNEQFF. CDR3 bases: TGTGCCTGGGGTCCTAGCTCCTACAATGAGCAGTTCTTC. This chain uses TRBV30 with TRBJ2-1; D not certain. CDR1 is GTSNPN and CDR2 is SVGIG in the germline V gene (reference sequence). The CDR3 totals 13 residues. V lost 5 bases and J lost 0, with 8 bases in between.

The gene calls are TRBV7-9 and TRBJ2-2, with D unclear. Trimming removed 5 bases at V and 4 bases at J, with 11 bases between. This CDR3 comprises 14 residues. Per germline, CDR1 SEHNR and CDR2 FQNEAQ (reference sequence). The CDR3 region is CASSQASPTGELFF. The CDR3 bases are TGTGCCAGCAGCCAGGCCAGTCCCACCGGGGAGCTGTTTTTT.